One and the same sample provided the 15 T cell receptor beta chains below, sequenced in a study of shared clonotypes between healthy human individuals. Using immunoSEQ multiplex PCR, the repertoire was profiled, and TCRdb retains in-frame clones only, with some absent. The profile shows approximately 1,500,000 clones, over 95% of them singletons. The sample consisted of naive CD4+ T cells sorted from blood. Subset of the sample: CD45RA+ positively selected. Receptors were obtained from a man in his thirties or forties in good health.

A word on this clone: Other DNA sequences in this specimen translate into the identical CDR3. The V call is TRBV7-2, the J call TRBJ2-3; TRBD2 matches 12 bases. The CDR3 is made up of 15 amino acids. CDR1 and CDR2 from the germline V gene are SGHTA and FQGNSA. V lost 2 bases and J lost 4; bases outside the gene matches: 1. CDR3 bases: TGTGCCAGCAGCTTAAGACTAGCGGGAGCAGATACGCAGTATTTT. It specifies CASSLRLAGADTQYF.

This chain connects TRBV5-8 to TRBJ2-2; D unresolved. Trimming cost V 7 bases and J 5 bases, with 9 bases left between them. Germline CDR1 SGHTS, CDR2 YDEGEE. The CDR3 runs to 12 residues. The CDR3 loop reads CASLRLTGELFF. DNA for the CDR3: TGTGCCAGCCTAAGGTTAACCGGGGAGCTGTTTTTT.

The rearrangement uses TRBV5-6 and TRBJ2-1; D possibly corresponds to TRBD1 (5 bases). Germline lookup yields CDR1 SGHDT and CDR2 YYEEEE. The CDR3 runs to 15 residues. V was cut by 1 base and J by 10 bases, with 18 bases left in between. CDR3 amino acids: CASSLRGSNTGEQFF. CDR3 DNA sequence: TGTGCCAGCAGCTTGAGGGGCAGTAATACCGGGGAGCAGTTCTTC. The variable domain in full, completed from reference TRBV5-6 and TRBJ2-1, reads DAGVTQSPTHLIKTRGQQVTLRCSPKSGHDTVSWYQQALGQGPQFIFQYYEEEERQRGNFPDRFSGHQFPNYSSELNVNALLLGDSALYLCASSLRGSNTGEQFFGPGTRLTVL.

V gene TRBV28 combines with J gene TRBJ2-1; no definite D call. The CDR3 spans 15 residues. V was trimmed by 8 bases and J by 8 bases, leaving 22 bases between them. The V gene's germline CDR1 is MDHEN and CDR2 SYDVKM. CDR3 loop: CASVLGSTRFDEQFF. In nucleotides, the CDR3 is TGTGCCAGCGTGCTCGGCTCGACCCGTTTTGATGAGCAGTTCTTC.

The chain uses TRBV5-1 and TRBJ1-3, with TRBD1 identical over 9 bases. This CDR3 is 15 amino acids long. Germline-derived CDR1 and CDR2 are SGHRS and YFSETQ. V gave up 4 bases and J gave up 0 bases; unmatched junction bases: 2. The CDR3 here is CASSRGQGSGNTIYF. The CDR3 coding sequence is TGCGCCAGCAGCCGGGGACAGGGCTCTGGAAACACCATATATTTT.

This chain links TRBV9 with TRBJ2-3; the D is unclear. The CDR3 has 16 amino acids. V gave up 3 bases and J gave up 1 base, with 15 bases separating them. CDR1 and CDR2 from the germline V gene are SGDLS and YYNGEE. The CDR3: CASSALGVPGTDTQYF. The CDR3 DNA sequence: TGTGCCAGCAGCGCCCTGGGCGTGCCCGGCACAGATACGCAGTATTTT.

Comments on this clone: This CDR3 is also generated by other DNA sequences in the sample. The gene calls are TRBV25-1 and TRBJ1-5; D is ambiguous. There are 13 residues in the CDR3. The V end was cut by 4 bases, the J end by 4 bases, with 8 bases between. Per germline, CDR1 MGHDK and CDR2 SYGVNS. This chain's CDR3 is CASSGIGNQPQHF. CDR3 DNA sequence: TGTGCCAGCAGTGGGATTGGAAATCAGCCCCAGCATTTT.

V gene TRBV25-1 combines with J gene TRBJ2-7, with D perhaps matching TRBD1 (5 bases). Germline loops: CDR1 MGHDK, CDR2 SYGVNS. The CDR3 length is 17 residues. Trimming shortened V by 5 bases and J by 0 bases, and 20 bases separated the two germline ends. CDR3 nucleotides: TGTGCCAGCAGTCAACGACGAACGACAGACAGCTCCTACGAGCAGTACTTC. It is translated as CASSQRRTTDSSYEQYF.

The chain employs TRBV28 and TRBJ1-1; no definite D call. Germline lookup yields CDR1 MDHEN and CDR2 SYDVKM. V was clipped by 6 bases and J by 3 bases, with 8 bases between them. This CDR3 is 12 amino acids long. CDR3 region: CASSPTYTEAFF. CDR3 nucleotide sequence: TGTGCCAGCAGCCCGACCTACACTGAAGCTTTCTTT.

The chain uses TRBV7-9 and TRBJ2-1; 8 bases align to TRBD2. Germline assignment: CDR1 SEHNR and CDR2 FQNEAQ (reference sequence). V lost 5 bases to trimming and J lost 8 bases; unmatched junction nucleotides: 11. This CDR3 has 15 amino acids. The CDR3 sequence: CASSLEAGALYEQFF. The CDR3 nucleotides are TGTGCCAGCAGCCTGGAAGCGGGAGCCCTCTATGAGCAGTTCTTC. Based on the CDR3 plus reference TRBV7-9 and TRBJ2-1, the full variable domain is DTGVSQNPRHKITKRGQNVTFRCDPISEHNRLYWYRQTLGQGPEFLTYFQNEAQLEKSRLLSDRFSAERPKGSFSTLEIQRTEQGDSAMYLCASSLEAGALYEQFFGPGTRLTVL.

The V and J genes are TRBV7-8 and TRBJ2-1; TRBD1 matches 7 bases. The CDR3 runs to 12 residues. The junction had 3 bases not matched to a gene; V was cut back by 5 bases and J by 8 bases. The germline CDR1 and CDR2 sequences are SGHVS and FQNEAQ. CDR3 in DNA: TGTGCCAGCAGCCAAGGGGGCCATGAGCAGTTCTTC. The encoded protein is CASSQGGHEQFF.

J is TRBJ2-7 and V is TRBV9; no reliable D call. Trimming took 0 bases from V and 2 from J, leaving 9 bases between them. The CDR3 runs to 14 residues. The germline CDR1 and CDR2 sequences are SGDLS and YYNGEE. CDR3 DNA: TGTGCCAGCAGCGTAGAGCCTAGGACCTACGAGCAGTACTTC. Encoded protein: CASSVEPRTYEQYF.

The V gene is TRBV9, the J gene TRBJ2-7; D gene unclear. This CDR3 is built from 15 residues. V lost 0 bases and J 3 bases, leaving 13 bases between the germline ends. Germline V gene sequence: CDR1 SGDLS, CDR2 YYNGEE. DNA for the CDR3: TGTGCCAGCAGCGTAGAAGACCCGGTGAACTACGAGCAGTACTTC. This translates into CASSVEDPVNYEQYF. The full variable domain, rest sourced from reference TRBV9 and TRBJ2-7, is DSGVTQTPKHLITATGQRVTLRCSPRSGDLSVYWYQQSLDQGLQFLIQYYNGEERAKGNILERFSAQQFPDLHSELNLSSLELGDSALYFCASSVEDPVNYEQYFGPGTRLTVT.

Here the CDR3 reads CASSQTLAGGYNEQFF. The CDR3, as DNA: TGCGCCAGCAGTCAAACTCTAGCGGGAGGATACAATGAGCAGTTCTTC. The rearrangement links TRBV23-1 to TRBJ2-1; 11 bases match TRBD2. TRBV23-1 is assigned to the ORF class and has an uncertain function. The junction had 4 bases not matched to a gene; V was cut back by 2 bases and J by 4 bases. The CDR3 is 16 amino acids.

This clone appeared once. The V and J genes are TRBV7-9 and TRBJ2-7; D gene uncertain. This CDR3 contains 12 residues. Germline-derived CDR1 and CDR2 are SEHNR and FQNEAQ (reference sequence). Trimming removed 3 bases from V and 6 bases from J, with 9 bases in between. CDR3 amino acids: CASSFVLSEQYF. In DNA form, the CDR3 reads TGTGCCAGCAGCTTTGTCCTCTCCGAGCAGTACTTC.